This T cell receptor (beta chain) derives from a study of response to subunit inactivated influenza vaccine. Germline V gene lookup returns CDR1 SQVTM and CDR2 ANQGSEA. The CDR3 has 14 residues. J lost 4 bases, V lost 8 bases, and 8 bases had no gene match. This clonotype turned up a few times. Antigen unknown. Study-wide findings and caveats: The authors put forward the suggestion that each seasonal influenza vaccination may bring in only a limited number of new T cells.

MiXCR, applied by TCRdb to the RT-PCR reads, yields one record per CDR3 protein. The top ten hold about an eighth of the sample, which has about 480,000 distinct CDR3 sequences, over 10% seen once. The TCR was taken from a man aged 50 or older who received an inactivated influenza vaccine. The V and J genes are TRBV29-1 and TRBJ2-5, with 12 positions matching TRBD1. The material sequenced was PBMCs from blood, taken about 6 weeks after vaccination. The CDR3 protein is CSTTGTGGSETQYF. CDR3 sequence (DNA): TGCAGCACCACCGGGACAGGGGGCTCAGAGACCCAGTACTTC. The variable domain in full, completed from reference TRBV29-1 and TRBJ2-5, reads SAVISQKPSRDICQRGTSLTIQCQVDSQVTMMFWYRQQPGQSLTLIATANQGSEATYESGFVIDKFPISRPNLTFSTLTVSNMSPEDSSIYLCSTTGTGGSETQYFGPGTRLLVL.